Below, 24 T cell receptor beta chains from the same sample are listed, as sequenced in a study of shared clonotypes between healthy human individuals. Method: immunoSEQ multiplex PCR; TCRdb's copy keeps in-frame clones and lacks some. The table has about half a million clones, 75% to 85% seen once. The source material was PBMCs. Source of these receptors: a woman between 40 and 50 years old in good health. Some clones in this sample may be carry-over from other donors' samples.

In its sample, this clone was seen a few times. The rearrangement uses TRBV7-9 and TRBJ1-1; the D is unclear. Looked up from germline, CDR1 is SEHNR and CDR2 is FQNEAQ (reference sequence). The CDR3 runs 11 residues. V lost 4 bases, J lost 1 base, and 1 base lay in between. CDR3 loop: CASSWNTEAFF. The CDR3 DNA follows: TGTGCCAGCAGCTGGAACACTGAAGCTTTCTTT.

This chain links TRBV29-1 with TRBJ2-7; 7 positions agree with TRBD1. The V gene's germline CDR1 is SQVTM and CDR2 ANQGSEA. V trimming: 2 bases; J trimming: 4 bases; junction bases outside the gene matches: 5. The CDR3 is 13 amino acids. The CDR3 nucleotides read TGCAGCGTTGAACGAGGGGGCGGATACGAGCAGTACTTC. Protein product: CSVERGGGYEQYF.

This chain links TRBV4-1 with TRBJ1-6; no clear D gene. The V and J ends lost 4 bases and 15 bases respectively, with 16 bases between them. This CDR3 comprises 13 residues. Germline assignment: CDR1 MGHRA and CDR2 YSYEKL. The CDR3, as DNA: TGCGCCAGCAGCCCCGAATCGAGGTATAACCTCCACTTT. Its translation is CASSPESRYNLHF.

This clone was found once. The rearrangement joins TRBV7-9 to TRBJ2-1; D is undetermined. The V gene's germline CDR1 is SEHNR and CDR2 FQNEAQ (reference sequence). This CDR3 comprises 14 residues. V lost 2 bases, J lost 5 bases, and 10 bases lay in between. The CDR3: CASSLTYSDNEQFF. The CDR3 region has the DNA TGTGCCAGCAGCTTAACTTATTCAGACAATGAGCAGTTCTTC. Combining the CDR3 with reference TRBV7-9 and TRBJ2-1 gives the whole variable domain DTGVSQNPRHKITKRGQNVTFRCDPISEHNRLYWYRQTLGQGPEFLTYFQNEAQLEKSRLLSDRFSAERPKGSFSTLEIQRTEQGDSAMYLCASSLTYSDNEQFFGPGTRLTVL.

The chain is built from TRBV13 and TRBJ2-7; weak D call: TRBD2 (6 bases). Germline CDR1 is PRHDT and CDR2 is FYEKMQ (reference sequence). This CDR3 is built from 17 residues. V was pared by 3 bases and J by 5 bases, with 23 bases between. The CDR3 DNA follows: TGTGCCAGCAGCTTCGGGTTCGGGGGACGAACCCGCCACGAGCAGTACTTC. Protein sequence: CASSFGFGGRTRHEQYF.

V and J are TRBV28 and TRBJ1-2; D remains ambiguous. Trimming shortened V by 6 bases and J by 6 bases, and 14 bases separated the two germline ends. CDR3 length equals 13 residues. The germline V gene encodes CDR1 MDHEN and CDR2 SYDVKM. The CDR3 spells CASSPAPRDGYTF. The CDR3 DNA follows: TGTGCCAGCAGCCCTGCCCCGCGGGATGGCTACACCTTC.

Written as DNA, the CDR3 is TGTGCCAGCAGTCCCCTTGTTAACACTGAAGCTTTCTTT. As protein: CASSPLVNTEAFF. V and J are TRBV28 and TRBJ1-1; no definite D call. The CDR3 is 13 amino acids. Germline CDR1 MDHEN, CDR2 SYDVKM. V gave up 5 bases and J gave up 2 bases, with 9 bases separating them.

The chain links TRBV14 to TRBJ1-5; the D is unclear. Looked up from germline, CDR1 is SGHDN and CDR2 is FVKESK. Between the trimmed V and J ends, which lost 4 bases and 2 bases, there was a span of 9 bases. This CDR3 has 14 residues. This CDR3 reads CASSPTGGNQPQHF. Written as DNA, the CDR3 is TGTGCCAGCAGCCCGACCGGGGGCAATCAGCCCCAGCATTTT.

The chain couples TRBV6-1 to TRBJ2-3; D not certain. Germline lookup yields CDR1 MNHNS and CDR2 SASEGT. With 4 bases removed from V and 4 bases from J, the gap between germline ends came to 6 bases. The CDR3 loop spans 12 amino acids. The CDR3, as DNA: TGTGCCAGCAGTGGCCAGTCAGATACGCAGTATTTT. Translating it yields CASSGQSDTQYF.

This chain connects TRBV7-8 to TRBJ1-5, with D hard to call. CDR3 length: 15 residues. With 2 bases removed from V and 3 bases from J, the gap between germline ends came to 11 bases. Germline V CDR1 and CDR2: SGHVS, FQNEAQ. This chain's CDR3 is CASSLHEGDNQPQHF. The CDR3 bases are TGTGCCAGCAGCTTACACGAGGGCGACAATCAGCCCCAGCATTTT.

The chain is built from TRBV29-1 and TRBJ2-7; D is possibly TRBD1 (6 bases). Trimming stripped 6 bases from V and 0 bases from J, with 21 bases between. This CDR3 is 16 amino acids long. Germline V gene lookup returns CDR1 SQVTM and CDR2 ANQGSEA. The DNA for the CDR3 is TGCAGCGTCCTTAGCCCGGGACAACCCTTCTCCTACGAGCAGTACTTC. Translated, it gives CSVLSPGQPFSYEQYF.

As DNA, the CDR3 is TGTGCCACCAGCAGAGATCGGGTAGGAGGGGGCGAGTACTTC. This gives the protein CATSRDRVGGGEYF. The chain has TRBV15 and TRBJ2-7, with D tentatively TRBD1 (7 bases). Germline assignment: CDR1 LNHNV and CDR2 YYDKDF (reference sequence). The CDR3 covers 14 residues. V shed 0 bases and J shed 11 bases, with 17 bases lying between them.

The chain combines TRBV25-1 with TRBJ2-7; 8 bases are shared with TRBD1. The CDR3 has 14 residues. V shed 1 base and J 4 bases; nucleotides not matched to a gene: 3. CDR1 is MGHDK and CDR2 is SYGVNS in the germline V gene. The CDR3 DNA is TGTGCCAGCAGTGAATCTAACAGGGGGTACGAGCAGTACTTC. It encodes CASSESNRGYEQYF.

As regards this clone: The same CDR3 can be traced to other DNA sequences in this sample. The gene calls are TRBV9 and TRBJ2-2; D gene ambiguous. V lost 0 bases and J lost 7, with 4 bases in between. Germline V gene sequence: CDR1 SGDLS, CDR2 YYNGEE. The CDR3 has 12 amino acids. The CDR3 nucleotides are TGTGCCAGCAGCGTAGTAAACGGGGAGCTGTTTTTT. This translates into CASSVVNGELFF.

The chain is built from TRBV14 and TRBJ2-1, with TRBD1 matching over 11 bases. With 0 bases clipped from V and 6 bases from J, the junction kept 4 bases outside the gene matches. This CDR3 region has 16 residues. Per the germline V gene, CDR1 is SGHDN and CDR2 is FVKESK. CDR3 protein: CASSQEWGTGGNEQFF. CDR3 coding DNA: TGTGCCAGCAGCCAAGAGTGGGGGACAGGGGGCAATGAGCAGTTCTTC.

This rearrangement joins TRBV7-3 to TRBJ2-3; D perhaps matches TRBD2 (6 bases). The CDR3 runs 15 residues. V lost 1 base, J lost 2 bases, and 10 bases lay in between. Germline V gene data show CDR1 as SGHTA and CDR2 as FQGTGA. CDR3 loop: CASSLRAGYTDTQYF. CDR3 sequence (DNA): TGTGCCAGCAGCTTAAGGGCGGGATACACAGATACGCAGTATTTT.

J is TRBJ2-7 and V is TRBV6-5; TRBD1 matches at 11 bases. Trimming cost V 7 bases and J 5 bases; bases outside gene matches: 7. The germline gives CDR1 MNHEY, CDR2 SVGAGI. This CDR3 spans 14 amino acids. CDR3: CASTRTGGFNEQYF. CDR3 DNA sequence: TGTGCCAGCACCAGGACAGGGGGCTTCAACGAGCAGTACTTC.

This chain uses TRBV27 with TRBJ2-5; D ambiguous. The J call may be in error: the DNA end matches TRBJ2-7 better. The CDR3 is made up of 13 amino acids. Germline loops: CDR1 MNHEY, CDR2 SMNVEV (reference sequence). The CDR3 reads CASSLVDHGEQYF. The CDR3 nucleotides are TGTGCCAGCAGTTTAGTGGACCACGGCGAGCAGTACTTC.

This clone was recorded only once. The genes are TRBV27 and TRBJ2-7; no reliable D call. Germline assignment: CDR1 MNHEY and CDR2 SMNVEV (reference sequence). Trimming cost V 0 bases and J 3 bases, with 15 bases left between them. The CDR3 is 16 amino acids. The CDR3 here is CASSLSGQVSHYEQYF. Written as DNA, the CDR3 is TGTGCCAGCAGTTTATCGGGCCAGGTTAGTCACTACGAGCAGTACTTC.

The CDR3: CASSPQGTGANVLTF. The CDR3 coding sequence is TGTGCCAGCAGCCCCCAGGGAACTGGGGCCAACGTCCTGACTTTC. The chain carries TRBV7-3 and TRBJ2-6; tentatively, D is TRBD1 (5 bases). CDR3 length: 15 residues. CDR1 and CDR2 (germline): SGHTA, FQGTGA. V dropped 5 bases and J dropped 2 bases, with 10 bases sitting between them.

The rearrangement links TRBV30 to TRBJ2-6, with TRBD2 as a possible D gene (5 bases). The CDR3 is 18 amino acids. Germline assignment: CDR1 GTSNPN and CDR2 SVGIG (reference sequence). The V gene lost 2 bases and the J gene lost 0 bases, with 17 bases spanning the gap. In nucleotides, the CDR3 is TGTGCCTGGAGTCCCCTGAGAGGGATCGGCTCTGGGGCCAACGTCCTGACTTTC. This gives the protein CAWSPLRGIGSGANVLTF.

This rearrangement joins TRBV27 to TRBJ2-2, with TRBD2 matching over 12 bases. CDR3 length equals 18 residues. In germline, CDR1 is MNHEY, CDR2 SMNVEV (reference sequence). Unmatched junction bases numbered 7, after V lost 1 base and J lost 4 bases. In nucleotides, the CDR3 is TGTGCCAGCAGTTTATTGCCGACTAGCGGGAGTACCACCGGGGAGCTGTTTTTT. Translated, it gives CASSLLPTSGSTTGELFF.

For this clone: The same CDR3 is also encoded by other DNA sequences in this sample. The chain joins TRBV7-9 to TRBJ1-5, with D hard to call. Germline V lookup: CDR1 SEHNR, CDR2 FQNEAQ (reference sequence). There are 13 residues in the CDR3. Between the trimmed V and J ends, which lost 4 bases and 1 base, there was a span of 5 bases. CDR3 nucleotide sequence: TGTGCCAGCAGCTCGGGGAGCAATCAGCCCCAGCATTTT. Protein product: CASSSGSNQPQHF.

This chain connects TRBV4-3 to TRBJ2-5, with a possible D match to TRBD2 (5 bases). The J call is in doubt because the DNA end fits TRBJ2-7 better. The CDR3 spans 15 residues. From germline, CDR1 is LGHNA and CDR2 YSLEER. In DNA form, the CDR3 reads TGCGCCAGCAGCCCCGCTTTGGGGAGCACCTACGAGCAGTACTTC. Translation: CASSPALGSTYEQYF.